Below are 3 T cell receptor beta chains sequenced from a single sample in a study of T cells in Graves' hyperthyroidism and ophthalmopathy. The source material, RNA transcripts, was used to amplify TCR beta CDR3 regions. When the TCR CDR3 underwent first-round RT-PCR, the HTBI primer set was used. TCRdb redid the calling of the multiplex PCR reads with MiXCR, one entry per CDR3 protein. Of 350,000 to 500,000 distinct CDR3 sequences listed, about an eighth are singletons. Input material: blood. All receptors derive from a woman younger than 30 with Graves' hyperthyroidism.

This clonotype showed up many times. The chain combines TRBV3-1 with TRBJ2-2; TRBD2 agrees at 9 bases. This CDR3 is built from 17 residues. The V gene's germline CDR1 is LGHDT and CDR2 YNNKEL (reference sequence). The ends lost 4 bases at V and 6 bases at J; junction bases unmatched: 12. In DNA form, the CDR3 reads TGTGCCAGCAGCCCGGGGATACGGACTAGCGTAGCCGGGGAGCTGTTTTTT. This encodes CASSPGIRTSVAGELFF.

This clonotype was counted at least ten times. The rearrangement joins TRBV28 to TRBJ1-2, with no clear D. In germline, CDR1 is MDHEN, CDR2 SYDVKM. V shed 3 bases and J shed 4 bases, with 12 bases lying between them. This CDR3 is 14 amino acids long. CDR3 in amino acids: CASSLTAVSYGYTF. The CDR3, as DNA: TGTGCCAGCAGTTTGACCGCGGTGAGCTATGGCTACACCTTC.

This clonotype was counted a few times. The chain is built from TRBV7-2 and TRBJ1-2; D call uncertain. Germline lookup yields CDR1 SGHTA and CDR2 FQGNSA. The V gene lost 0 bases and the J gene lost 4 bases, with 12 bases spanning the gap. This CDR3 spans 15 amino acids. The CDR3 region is CASSLAIGSSYGYTF. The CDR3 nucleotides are TGTGCCAGCAGCTTAGCTATTGGGAGCAGCTATGGCTACACCTTC.